Listed below are T cell receptor beta chains from one sample, sequenced in a study of T cell responses to AZD1222 COVID-19 vaccine. Sequencing was performed with immunoSEQ multiplex PCR; in TCRdb, only in-frame clones are kept and a portion is missing. The sample includes roughly 200,000 clones, approximately 95% seen only once; the top ten take under 1.1%. The starting material was peripheral blood, obtained 28 days after the second dose of the MenACWY control vaccine. The receptors stem from an adult who received the MenACWY meningococcal vaccine as a control. The CDR3 runs from the conserved cysteine through the conserved F or W. Fields, in order: V gene, J gene, clone size, D gene, CDR3 DNA, CDR3 protein. D genes are given only for firm matches. Expanded clones get a size class; other rows say once, few or many, or leave the size out.

v_call: TRBV6-1; j_call: TRBJ1-2; clone_size: .; d_call: .; cdr3_nt: TGTGCCAGCAGTGAACCCCCGGGTCGCTATGGCTACACCTTC; cdr3_aa: CASSEPPGRYGYTF
v_call: TRBV6-6; j_call: TRBJ1-2; clone_size: .; d_call: TRBD1; cdr3_nt: TGTGCCAGCAGCCCGGACAGGGGGCGAACAATCTATGGCTACACCTTC; cdr3_aa: CASSPDRGRTIYGYTF
v_call: TRBV18; j_call: TRBJ2-1; clone_size: .; d_call: .; cdr3_nt: TGTGCCAGCTCACCAGGGGCAGGGGGCTCAGCGGGACAGGCCTACAATGAGCAGTTCTTC; cdr3_aa: CASSPGAGGSAGQAYNEQFF
v_call: TRBV2; j_call: TRBJ2-2; clone_size: .; d_call: .; cdr3_nt: TGTGCCAGCAGTGATCCTGGCGACACCGGGGAGCTGTTTTTT; cdr3_aa: CASSDPGDTGELFF
v_call: TRBV5-1; j_call: TRBJ1-1; clone_size: .; d_call: TRBD1; cdr3_nt: TGCGCCAGCTATGGACAGGAGATGAACACTGAAGCTTTCTTT; cdr3_aa: CASYGQEMNTEAFF
v_call: TRBV12-2; j_call: TRBJ2-1; clone_size: .; d_call: .; cdr3_nt: TGTGCAAGTCGCTTAGCGGGGTTCTTC; cdr3_aa: CASRLAGFF
v_call: TRBV19; j_call: TRBJ1-2; clone_size: once; d_call: .; cdr3_nt: TGTGCCAGTAGTATCCCCCCCCCGTCTGGAGATGGCTACACCTTC; cdr3_aa: CASSIPPPSGDGYTF
v_call: TRBV5-1; j_call: TRBJ2-2; clone_size: .; d_call: TRBD2; cdr3_nt: TGCGCCAGCAGCTTGGAACTAGCGGGAAACACCGGGGAGCTGTTTTTT; cdr3_aa: CASSLELAGNTGELFF
v_call: TRBV18; j_call: TRBJ1-5; clone_size: .; d_call: .; cdr3_nt: TGTGCCAGCTCACCTCCCCCGGGACGGATTAATCAGCCCCAGCATTTT; cdr3_aa: CASSPPPGRINQPQHF
v_call: TRBV4-1; j_call: TRBJ1-5; clone_size: .; d_call: .; cdr3_nt: TGCGCCAGCAGCCCATGGACAGCGCTTGGTCAGCCCCAGCATTTT; cdr3_aa: CASSPWTALGQPQHF
v_call: TRBV9; j_call: TRBJ1-3; clone_size: .; d_call: TRBD1; cdr3_nt: TGTGCCAGCAGCGCCACGGGACAGGGTACAATATATTTT; cdr3_aa: CASSATGQGTIYF
v_call: TRBV27; j_call: TRBJ2-2; clone_size: .; d_call: .; cdr3_nt: TGTGCCAGCAGTTTTAGCGTCACCGGGGAGCTGTTTTTT; cdr3_aa: CASSFSVTGELFF
v_call: TRBV1; j_call: TRBJ1-2; clone_size: .; d_call: .; cdr3_nt: TGCACCAGCAGCCAAGGCGCACAGGGACCTCCTATTGAGACCTTC; cdr3_aa: CTSSQGAQGPPIETF
v_call: TRBV24-1; j_call: TRBJ1-3; clone_size: once; d_call: .; cdr3_nt: TGTGCCACCCGGGGAGACGGAGACACCATATATTTT; cdr3_aa: CATRGDGDTIYF
v_call: TRBV28; j_call: TRBJ2-6; clone_size: .; d_call: .; cdr3_nt: TGTGCCAGCAGTTTCACCGGGTCTGGGGCCAACGTCCTGACTTTC; cdr3_aa: CASSFTGSGANVLTF
v_call: TRBV3-1/TRBV3-2; j_call: TRBJ1-1; clone_size: .; d_call: TRBD1; cdr3_nt: TGTGCCAGCAGCCCAGGGGGTTTGGTGGACACTGAAGCTTTCTTT; cdr3_aa: CASSPGGLVDTEAFF
v_call: TRBV6-5; j_call: TRBJ1-2; clone_size: .; d_call: TRBD1; cdr3_nt: TGTGCCAGCAGGACGGACAGGGTAGATGGCTACACCTTC; cdr3_aa: CASRTDRVDGYTF
v_call: TRBV6-5; j_call: TRBJ1-4; clone_size: once; d_call: .; cdr3_nt: TGTGCCAGCAGTTACGCCGGGGGTGGACTGTTTTTT; cdr3_aa: CASSYAGGGLFF
v_call: TRBV5-1; j_call: TRBJ1-6; clone_size: .; d_call: .; cdr3_nt: TGCGCCAGCAGCTTTTTGGGCCCGACAGATAATTCACCCCTCCACTTT; cdr3_aa: CASSFLGPTDNSPLHF
v_call: TRBV29-1; j_call: TRBJ1-2; clone_size: once; d_call: TRBD1; cdr3_nt: TGCAGCGAAGCCACAGGGGGCCATGGCTACACCTTC; cdr3_aa: CSEATGGHGYTF
v_call: TRBV10-1; j_call: TRBJ1-1; clone_size: .; d_call: .; cdr3_nt: TGCGCCAGCAGTGAGGCAGTCGGCACTGAAGCTTTCTTT; cdr3_aa: CASSEAVGTEAFF
v_call: TRBV10-3; j_call: TRBJ1-1; clone_size: .; d_call: .; cdr3_nt: TGTGCCATCAGGCCCGAGGGGAACACTGAAGCTTTCTTT; cdr3_aa: CAIRPEGNTEAFF
v_call: TRBV2; j_call: TRBJ1-4; clone_size: .; d_call: TRBD1; cdr3_nt: TGTGCCAGCAGAGTTCAGGGGGCCCCTGAAAAACTGTTTTTT; cdr3_aa: CASRVQGAPEKLFF
v_call: TRBV7-9; j_call: TRBJ1-5; clone_size: .; d_call: .; cdr3_nt: TGTGCCAGCAGCTTTAACCAGGGAGGTGCCCAGCATTTT; cdr3_aa: CASSFNQGGAQHF
v_call: TRBV4-1; j_call: TRBJ1-2; clone_size: .; d_call: TRBD1; cdr3_nt: TGCGCCAGCAGCCAAGGGACAGGTGGGGCAGCTTATGGCTACACCTTC; cdr3_aa: CASSQGTGGAAYGYTF
v_call: TRBV27; j_call: TRBJ1-2; clone_size: once; d_call: .; cdr3_nt: TGTGCCAGCAGTTTAGGCAGGGGCTGGGGCTACACCTTC; cdr3_aa: CASSLGRGWGYTF
v_call: TRBV30; j_call: TRBJ1-5; clone_size: .; d_call: TRBD1; cdr3_nt: TGTGCCTGGAGCGGACAGGTCCATAGCAATCAGCCCCAGCATTTT; cdr3_aa: CAWSGQVHSNQPQHF
v_call: TRBV15; j_call: TRBJ1-5; clone_size: .; d_call: .; cdr3_nt: TGTGCCACCAGCAGACAGGGTAGCAATCAGCCCCAGCATTTT; cdr3_aa: CATSRQGSNQPQHF
v_call: TRBV12-3/TRBV12-4; j_call: TRBJ1-2; clone_size: .; d_call: .; cdr3_nt: TGTGCCAGCAGTATACAGGGTTTCTATGGCTACACCTTC; cdr3_aa: CASSIQGFYGYTF
v_call: TRBV18; j_call: TRBJ1-2; clone_size: .; d_call: TRBD1; cdr3_nt: TGTGCCAGCTCACCAAGAGGACAGGGAAAGGATGGCTACACCTTC; cdr3_aa: CASSPRGQGKDGYTF
v_call: TRBV6-5; j_call: TRBJ2-7; clone_size: .; d_call: TRBD2; cdr3_nt: TGTGCCAGCAGTAAATCCGGGACTAGCGGCTACGAGCAGTACTTC; cdr3_aa: CASSKSGTSGYEQYF
v_call: TRBV2; j_call: TRBJ2-7; clone_size: .; d_call: .; cdr3_nt: TGTGCCAGCCGAGGAGGGCGCGAGCAGTACTTC; cdr3_aa: CASRGGREQYF
v_call: TRBV6-5; j_call: TRBJ1-6; clone_size: .; d_call: .; cdr3_nt: TGTGCCAGCAGACCCGGTACGCTGAATTCACCCCTCCACTTT; cdr3_aa: CASRPGTLNSPLHF
v_call: TRBV19; j_call: TRBJ2-3; clone_size: .; d_call: .; cdr3_nt: TGTGCCAGTAGTATAGGCTTTACGCAGTATTTT; cdr3_aa: CASSIGFTQYF
v_call: TRBV7-2; j_call: TRBJ1-1; clone_size: .; d_call: .; cdr3_nt: TGTGCCAGCAGCTTAGGAGCGGCAGGTCCTCGTAGCTTGACTGAAGCTTTCTTT; cdr3_aa: CASSLGAAGPRSLTEAFF
v_call: TRBV6-2/TRBV6-3; j_call: TRBJ1-3; clone_size: .; d_call: TRBD1; cdr3_nt: TGTGCCAGCAGACCTGCAGGGGGCCCTGGAAACACCATATATTTT; cdr3_aa: CASRPAGGPGNTIYF
v_call: TRBV5-6; j_call: TRBJ2-3; clone_size: .; d_call: .; cdr3_nt: TGTGCCAGCCTAACGCCCAGCACAGATACGCAGTATTTT; cdr3_aa: CASLTPSTDTQYF
v_call: TRBV19; j_call: TRBJ1-2; clone_size: .; d_call: .; cdr3_nt: TGTGCCAGTAGTATCTGGGCTTCGGACAGCCGAGGGGGCTACACCTTC; cdr3_aa: CASSIWASDSRGGYTF
v_call: TRBV5-4; j_call: TRBJ1-1; clone_size: .; d_call: .; cdr3_nt: TGTGCCAGCAGCTTGAGAGGGGGAGCTGAAGCTTTCTTT; cdr3_aa: CASSLRGGAEAFF
v_call: TRBV5-6; j_call: TRBJ2-5; clone_size: .; d_call: TRBD1; cdr3_nt: TGTGCCAGCAGCCTAAAGCGGACAGGGAAAGAGACCCAGTACTTC; cdr3_aa: CASSLKRTGKETQYF
v_call: TRBV11-2; j_call: TRBJ2-5; clone_size: .; d_call: TRBD2; cdr3_nt: TGTGCCAGCAGCTTAGTAACTAGCGGGGAGCAAGAGACCCAGTACTTC; cdr3_aa: CASSLVTSGEQETQYF
v_call: TRBV11-2; j_call: TRBJ1-6; clone_size: .; d_call: .; cdr3_nt: TGTGCCAGCAGCTTCGGCATAATCAATTCACCCCTCCACTTT; cdr3_aa: CASSFGIINSPLHF
v_call: TRBV30; j_call: TRBJ1-1; clone_size: .; d_call: .; cdr3_nt: TGTGCCTGGAGTGTTAAGGGGTCTAGGGCTTTCTTT; cdr3_aa: CAWSVKGSRAFF
v_call: TRBV10-3; j_call: TRBJ2-3; clone_size: .; d_call: TRBD1; cdr3_nt: TGTGCCATCAGTGAGTCAGGGGGCGCCAAGAATACGCAGTATTTT; cdr3_aa: CAISESGGAKNTQYF
v_call: TRBV6-5; j_call: TRBJ1-1; clone_size: .; d_call: TRBD1; cdr3_nt: TGTGCCAGCAGTAACGGACAGGGTCGGGCTTTCTTT; cdr3_aa: CASSNGQGRAFF
v_call: TRBV14; j_call: TRBJ1-1; clone_size: .; d_call: .; cdr3_nt: TGTGCCAGCAGCCAAGTCTTGCCGCCCGGTGAAGCTTTCTTT; cdr3_aa: CASSQVLPPGEAFF
v_call: TRBV12-3/TRBV12-4; j_call: TRBJ2-4; clone_size: .; d_call: TRBD1; cdr3_nt: TGTGCCAGCAGACCAGGGGGCCGGAACATTCAGTACTTC; cdr3_aa: CASRPGGRNIQYF
v_call: TRBV20-1; j_call: TRBJ2-3; clone_size: .; d_call: TRBD2; cdr3_nt: TGCAGTGCTAGTAAGGCTAGCGGGACTACAGATACGCAGTATTTT; cdr3_aa: CSASKASGTTDTQYF
v_call: TRBV6-5; j_call: TRBJ2-3; clone_size: .; d_call: .; cdr3_nt: TGTGCCAGTCCGGACTGGAGAGATACGCAGTATTTT; cdr3_aa: CASPDWRDTQYF
v_call: TRBV11-3; j_call: TRBJ2-1; clone_size: .; d_call: TRBD1; cdr3_nt: TGTGCCAGCAGCACTGGGGACAGGGGCTCCTACAATGAGCAGTTCTTC; cdr3_aa: CASSTGDRGSYNEQFF
v_call: TRBV14; j_call: TRBJ1-1; clone_size: .; d_call: .; cdr3_nt: TGTGCCAGCAGCCGCTACAGGGTGACTGAAGCTTTCTTT; cdr3_aa: CASSRYRVTEAFF